The entry below gives a single TCR beta chain sequence along with its context. As yet, its antigen is unknown. These data belong to a study of neurological immune-mediated disorders. Source material was 2 million unsorted PBMCs, stored at -80 °C in RNAlater. Study observations and caveats: There were no CDR3 amino acid sequences shared by expanded clones across subjects, a result suggesting private repertoires in all groups.

The cDNA came from 5'RACE, which used 10-nucleotide random UMIs. Using its own MiXCR run on the 5' RACE reads, TCRdb lists one record per CDR3 protein. The data show roughly 70,000 distinct CDR3 sequences, less than 5.5% seen once. The clonotype comes from a woman in her twenties or thirties with multiple sclerosis. The specimen was PBMCs.

DNA for the CDR3: TGTGCCAGCAGTTTCGCGCCCACTGAAGCTTTCTTT. Protein product: CASSFAPTEAFF. This chain connects TRBV12-3 or TRBV12-4 to TRBJ1-1; no definite D call. Between the trimmed V and J ends, which lost 3 bases and 4 bases, there was a span of 6 bases. This CDR3 has 12 residues.